Each of the 27 T cell receptor beta chains below was sequenced from the same sample in a study of shared clonotypes between healthy human individuals. The table came from immunoSEQ multiplex PCR; TCRdb's copy has only in-frame clones and leaves some out. The table includes 2 million to 2.5 million clones, approximately 93% detected once. Material for sequencing was naive CD4+ T cells from PBMCs. Described subset: CD45RA+ positively selected. These receptors originate from a man between 18 and 29 years old in good health. Some clones in this sample may be carry-over from other donors' samples.

The chain combines TRBV18 with TRBJ1-5; D remains ambiguous. This CDR3 region has 14 residues. V was pared by 6 bases and J by 4 bases, with 13 bases between. The germline V gene encodes CDR1 KGHSH and CDR2 LQKENI. The CDR3 nucleotides read TGTGCCAGCTCCGCAGGCAGAGAAAATCAGCCCCAGCATTTT. It yields the protein CASSAGRENQPQHF.

The CDR3 loop is CASSQEGSSYNEQFF. DNA of the CDR3: TGCGCCAGCAGCCAAGAAGGGTCTTCCTACAATGAGCAGTTCTTC. The rearrangement links TRBV4-3 to TRBJ2-1; D is ambiguous. CDR1 is LGHNA and CDR2 is YSLEER in the germline V gene. This CDR3 has 15 residues. Between the trimmed V and J ends, which lost 0 bases and 1 base, there was a span of 7 bases.

This clone was counted once. This sequence joins TRBV6-5 and TRBJ2-5; TRBD2 agrees at 7 bases. The trim removed 6 bases at V and 4 bases at J, leaving 5 bases unmatched. Germline V gene sequence: CDR1 MNHEY, CDR2 SVGAGI. The CDR3 is made up of 13 amino acids. The CDR3 region is CASSPREGETQYF. The CDR3 DNA reads TGTGCCAGCAGCCCCAGGGAGGGAGAGACCCAGTACTTC.

The table lists this clone with a few counts. V is TRBV7-2 and J is TRBJ1-2, with TRBD1 as a possible D gene (6 bases). The CDR3 contains 14 residues. CDR1 SGHTA and CDR2 FQGNSA come from the germline V gene. The V gene lost 2 bases and the J gene lost 4 bases, with 11 bases spanning the gap. CDR3 bases: TGTGCCAGCAGCTTAAGTGGACAGATCTATGGCTACACCTTC. It is translated as CASSLSGQIYGYTF.

The CDR3 DNA follows: TGCAGCGTTGAATCGACAGGGGGTGGTGGAGCTTTCTTT. This sequence encodes CSVESTGGGGAFF. V and J are TRBV29-1 and TRBJ1-1; TRBD1 matches at 9 bases. The CDR3 contains 13 residues. V dropped 2 bases and J dropped 10; count of bases not matched to a gene: 8. Germline lookup yields CDR1 SQVTM and CDR2 ANQGSEA.

The chain carries TRBV28 and TRBJ1-1, with D hard to call. V was pared by 5 bases and J by 3 bases, with 16 bases between. Looked up from germline, CDR1 is MDHEN and CDR2 is SYDVKM. The CDR3 runs to 15 residues. CDR3 in amino acids: CASSVGGIDYTEAFF. The CDR3 DNA reads as TGTGCCAGCAGTGTAGGTGGGATAGATTACACTGAAGCTTTCTTT.

The V gene is TRBV6-1, the J gene TRBJ2-2; D unclear. Germline-derived CDR1 and CDR2 are MNHNS and SASEGT. V was pared by 1 base and J by 7 bases, with 13 bases between. This CDR3 comprises 15 residues. CDR3 protein: CASSEGGVRSGELFF. CDR3 coding DNA: TGTGCCAGCAGTGAAGGAGGTGTTAGGAGCGGGGAGCTGTTTTTT.

This chain uses TRBV9 with TRBJ1-1; D gene uncertain. CDR1 is SGDLS, CDR2 YYNGEE, per germline. Trimming took 0 bases from V and 0 from J, leaving 12 bases between them. The CDR3 is made up of 16 amino acids. For the CDR3, the DNA is TGTGCCAGCAGCGTAGAACACCGAGGAGTGAACACTGAAGCTTTCTTT. Encoded protein: CASSVEHRGVNTEAFF.

To note about this clone: The identical CDR3 is also encoded by other nucleotide sequences in the sample. V is TRBV18 and J is TRBJ1-5; no clear D gene. Trimming stripped 1 base from V and 4 bases from J, with 8 bases between. Germline-derived CDR1 and CDR2 are KGHSH and LQKENI. CDR3 size: 14 residues. This CDR3 reads CASSPQGINQPQHF. CDR3 sequence (DNA): TGTGCCAGCTCACCACAGGGCATTAATCAGCCCCAGCATTTT.

Comments on this clone: This sample also contains other DNA sequences that code for the same CDR3. The J gene is TRBJ2-7, the V gene TRBV7-2, with D perhaps being TRBD1 or TRBD2 (5 bases each). Trimming removed 0 bases at V and 0 bases at J, with 9 bases between. The germline gives CDR1 SGHTA, CDR2 FQGNSA. The CDR3 has 15 amino acids. The CDR3 protein is CASSLAGTVSYEQYF. The CDR3 region has the DNA TGTGCCAGCAGCTTAGCCGGGACGGTCTCCTACGAGCAGTACTTC.

The V and J genes are TRBV4-2 and TRBJ2-5; D is undetermined. This CDR3 has 14 residues. V lost 0 bases and J lost 1, with 6 bases in between. The germline V gene has CDR1 LGHNA and CDR2 YNFKEQ. CDR3 residues: CASSQEKAQETQYF. The CDR3 bases are TGTGCCAGCAGCCAAGAGAAGGCCCAAGAGACCCAGTACTTC.

The rearrangement links TRBV30 to TRBJ1-2; D is possibly TRBD1 (5 bases). The CDR3 extends over 13 amino acids. V was trimmed by 4 bases and J by 4 bases, leaving 13 bases between them. Per the germline V gene, CDR1 is GTSNPN and CDR2 is SVGIG (reference sequence). CDR3 nucleotide sequence: TGTGCCTGGATTACAGACGGGACCTATGGCTACACCTTC. This sequence encodes CAWITDGTYGYTF.

The chain uses TRBV15 and TRBJ2-7, with a possible D match to TRBD2 (7 bases). The CDR3 is made up of 16 amino acids. With 3 bases removed from V and 4 bases from J, the gap between germline ends came to 19 bases. CDR1 is LNHNV, CDR2 YYDKDF, per germline (reference sequence). The CDR3 sequence: CATSRGGRGRVYEQYF. The CDR3 DNA is TGTGCCACCAGCAGGGGGGGGCGGGGAAGGGTTTACGAGCAGTACTTC. The full variable domain, its missing parts supplied by reference TRBV15 and TRBJ2-7, is DAMVIQNPRYQVTQFGKPVTLSCSQTLNHNVMYWYQQKSSQAPKLLFHYYDKDFNNEADTPDNFQSRRPNTSFCFLDIRSPGLGDTAMYLCATSRGGRGRVYEQYFGPGTRLTVT.

V is TRBV6-5 and J is TRBJ1-1; tentatively, D is TRBD1 (5 bases). The V gene lost 2 bases and the J gene lost 3 bases, with 10 bases spanning the gap. This CDR3 is built from 14 residues. Germline loops: CDR1 MNHEY, CDR2 SVGAGI. The CDR3 region is CASSYRGGDTEAFF. In nucleotides, the CDR3 is TGTGCCAGCAGTTACAGGGGCGGGGACACTGAAGCTTTCTTT.

In DNA form, the CDR3 reads TGTGCCAGCAGTTTAGGACAGGGCCAAGAGACCCAGTACTTC. This codes for CASSLGQGQETQYF. The rearrangement joins TRBV27 to TRBJ2-5, with TRBD1 matching over 8 bases. The CDR3 loop spans 14 amino acids. The ends lost 2 bases at V and 1 base at J; junction bases unmatched: 0. The germline CDR1 and CDR2 sequences are MNHEY and SMNVEV (reference sequence).

This clone was seen a single time. V gene TRBV7-6 combines with J gene TRBJ2-1; 9 nucleotides line up with TRBD2. This CDR3 is built from 16 residues. Germline values: CDR1 SGHVS, CDR2 FNYEAQ. The ends lost 5 bases at V and 9 bases at J; junction bases unmatched: 14. CDR3 bases: TGTGCCAGCAGCGGGGGAGCGGGACTAGCCCTCGGTGAGCAGTTCTTC. Its protein product is CASSGGAGLALGEQFF. The variable domain in full, with the rest retrieved from reference TRBV7-6 and TRBJ2-1, is GAGVSQSPRYKVTKRGQDVALRCDPISGHVSLYWYRQALGQGPEFLTYFNYEAQQDKSGLPNDRFSAERPEGSISTLTIQRTEQRDSAMYRCASSGGAGLALGEQFFGPGTRLTVL.

V usage is TRBV18 and J usage is TRBJ2-7; no definite D call. Germline CDR1 reads KGHSH; CDR2 reads LQKENI. V was cut by 2 bases and J by 9 bases, with 14 bases left in between. The CDR3 is 13 residues long. The CDR3 sequence: CASSPVDWIVQYF. CDR3 nucleotides: TGTGCCAGCTCACCAGTGGATTGGATTGTGCAGTACTTC.

The genes are TRBV7-2 and TRBJ2-4; maybe TRBD2 (5 bases). The CDR3 runs 15 residues. Trimming took 6 bases from V and 0 from J, leaving 12 bases between them. Germline V gene lookup returns CDR1 SGHTA and CDR2 FQGNSA. CDR3 sequence: CASSSPSRAKNIQYF. Here the CDR3 DNA reads TGTGCCAGCAGTTCTCCTAGCCGAGCCAAAAACATTCAGTACTTC. Together with reference TRBV7-2 and TRBJ2-4, the CDR3 gives the full variable domain: GAGVSQSPSNKVTEKGKDVELRCDPISGHTALYWYRQSLGQGLEFLIYFQGNSAPDKSGLPSDRFSAERTGGSVSTLTIQRTQQEDSAVYLCASSSPSRAKNIQYFGAGTRLSVL.

The V call is TRBV20-1, the J call TRBJ2-3; D possibly corresponds to TRBD1 (6 bases). This CDR3 contains 11 residues. V was shortened by 5 bases and J by 4 bases, with 7 bases between the two germline ends. Per germline, CDR1 DFQATT and CDR2 SNEGSKA (reference sequence). CDR3 residues: CSAEGADTQYF. The CDR3 DNA reads as TGCAGTGCTGAGGGGGCAGATACGCAGTATTTT.

In its sample, this clone was seen once. V is TRBV19 and J is TRBJ2-1; no clear D. The CDR3 sequence is 16 residues long. Trimming took 1 base from V and 8 from J, leaving 18 bases between them. Germline CDR1 and CDR2: LNHDA and SQIVND (reference sequence). The CDR3 reads CASSIVWRPGEDEQFF. The CDR3 DNA reads TGTGCCAGTAGTATAGTTTGGCGGCCGGGTGAGGATGAGCAGTTCTTC.

This chain links TRBV7-9 with TRBJ2-5; 7 nucleotides agree with TRBD2. Germline-derived CDR1 and CDR2 are SEHNR and FQNEAQ (reference sequence). CDR3 length: 14 amino acids. V lost 2 bases, J lost 5 bases, and 5 bases stayed unmatched. The CDR3 spells CASSLSAGRETQYF. Written as DNA, the CDR3 is TGTGCCAGCAGCTTATCAGCGGGAAGGGAGACCCAGTACTTC. Full variable domain (missing parts from reference TRBV7-9 and TRBJ2-5): DTGVSQNPRHKITKRGQNVTFRCDPISEHNRLYWYRQTLGQGPEFLTYFQNEAQLEKSRLLSDRFSAERPKGSFSTLEIQRTEQGDSAMYLCASSLSAGRETQYFGPGTRLLVL.

The chain couples TRBV5-1 to TRBJ1-5; weak D call: TRBD1 (5 bases). CDR1 SGHRS and CDR2 YFSETQ come from the germline V gene. Trimming cost V 4 bases and J 7 bases, with 15 bases left between them. This CDR3 has 14 residues. CDR3 sequence: CASSPDGAGQPQHF. The CDR3 nucleotides are TGCGCCAGCAGCCCCGATGGGGCAGGGCAGCCCCAGCATTTT.

V and J are TRBV28 and TRBJ2-7, with D tentatively TRBD2 (6 bases). The CDR3 has 15 residues. Per the germline V gene, CDR1 is MDHEN and CDR2 is SYDVKM. V gave up 2 bases and J gave up 2 bases, with 13 bases separating them. CDR3 nucleotides: TGTGCCAGCAGTTTACTCGCGGGGAAGACCTACGAGCAGTACTTC. Residues: CASSLLAGKTYEQYF.

This sequence joins TRBV10-2 and TRBJ2-1; D is uncertain. The CDR3 spans 14 residues. V dropped 4 bases and J dropped 1 base, with 8 bases sitting between them. Germline-derived CDR1 and CDR2 are WSHSY and SAAADI. CDR3 sequence: CASSASFSYNEQFF. Written as DNA, the CDR3 is TGCGCCAGCAGTGCGAGTTTTTCCTACAATGAGCAGTTCTTC.

This chain uses TRBV5-1 with TRBJ2-1; 8 positions match TRBD2. This CDR3 has 16 residues. Germline V lookup: CDR1 SGHRS, CDR2 YFSETQ. V shed 7 bases, J shed 0 bases, and the junction held 9 bases outside the gene matches. The CDR3 bases are TGCGCCAGCGGAGAGATAGCGGGAAGCTCCTACAATGAGCAGTTCTTC. It specifies CASGEIAGSSYNEQFF.

Details on this clone: Other DNA sequences in the same sample also yield this CDR3. The chain recombines TRBV11-2 with TRBJ2-1, with D hard to call. This CDR3 is built from 15 residues. Trimming cost V 2 bases and J 0 bases, with 8 bases left between them. Germline V gives CDR1 SGHAT, CDR2 FQNNGV. The CDR3 nucleotides are TGTGCCAGCAGCTTATCTAGAAACTCCTACAATGAGCAGTTCTTC. As protein: CASSLSRNSYNEQFF.

In its sample, this clone was seen once. This chain links TRBV4-2 with TRBJ2-5; 9 bases align to TRBD1. V shed 0 bases and J 2 bases; nucleotides not matched to a gene: 4. Germline values: CDR1 LGHNA, CDR2 YNFKEQ. The CDR3 has 16 residues. The DNA for the CDR3 is TGTGCCAGCAGCCAAGAAGACAGGGGGGGACAAGAGACCCAGTACTTC. Protein product: CASSQEDRGGQETQYF.